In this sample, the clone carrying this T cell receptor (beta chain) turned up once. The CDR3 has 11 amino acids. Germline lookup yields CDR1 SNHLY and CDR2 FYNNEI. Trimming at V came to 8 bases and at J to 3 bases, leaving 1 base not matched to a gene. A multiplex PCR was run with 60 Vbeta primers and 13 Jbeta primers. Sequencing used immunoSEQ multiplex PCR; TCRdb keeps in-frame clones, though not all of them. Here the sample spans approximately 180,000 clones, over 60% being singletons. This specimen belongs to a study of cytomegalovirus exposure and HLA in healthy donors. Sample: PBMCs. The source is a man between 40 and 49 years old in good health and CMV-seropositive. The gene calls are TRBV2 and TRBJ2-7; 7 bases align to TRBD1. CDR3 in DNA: TGTGCCAGCGGGACAGTCTACGAGCAGTACTTC. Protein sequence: CASGTVYEQYF.